Each of the 8 T cell receptor beta chains below was sequenced from the same sample in a study of blood T cell repertoires in COVID-19 (TCRdb year 2020). The library was made by the immunoSEQ multiplex PCR assay. TCRdb carries this immuneACCESS record with in-frame sequences only. Its versions omit some clonotypes, under half of them owing to an unresolved V gene in the studies checked, with the rest unexplained. The sample contains a few hundred thousand clones, about 87% of them found a single time. Roughly 4% of the sample is taken by the ten largest. The material sequenced was peripheral blood. The origin of the receptors is a man aged 55 to 70 who had recovered from COVID-19.

The rearrangement uses TRBV9 and TRBJ1-3, with D unresolved. Germline loops: CDR1 SGDLS, CDR2 YYNGEE. The CDR3 totals 12 residues. V was trimmed by 6 bases and J by 0 bases, leaving 4 bases between them. The CDR3 DNA reads as TGTGCCAGCATGAGCTCTGGAAACACCATATATTTT. It specifies CASMSSGNTIYF.

This chain uses TRBV14 with TRBJ1-1; unclear D gene. CDR3 length: 13 residues. Germline V CDR1 and CDR2: SGHDN, FVKESK. Trimming stripped 1 base from V and 7 bases from J, with 10 bases between. The CDR3 loop is CASSQGQRIEAFF. The CDR3 DNA reads TGTGCCAGCAGCCAAGGGCAGCGGATTGAAGCTTTCTTT. Combining the CDR3 with reference TRBV14 and TRBJ1-1 gives the whole variable domain EAGVTQFPSHSVIEKGQTVTLRCDPISGHDNLYWYRRVMGKEIKFLLHFVKESKQDESGMPNNRFLAERTGGTYSTLKVQPAELEDSGVYFCASSQGQRIEAFFGQGTRLTVV.

The chain has TRBV10-2 and TRBJ2-1; TRBD2 matches 10 bases. The CDR3 runs 15 residues. Germline-derived CDR1 and CDR2 are WSHSY and SAAADI. Unmatched junction bases numbered 7, after V lost 3 bases and J lost 8 bases. The CDR3 nucleotides read TGCGCCAGCAGTGACTCAGCGGGGGGGCGGGATGAGCAGTTCTTC. Translated: CASSDSAGGRDEQFF.

The J gene is TRBJ1-1, the V gene TRBV5-1; 8 bases map to TRBD1. The CDR3 contains 15 residues. Trimming at V came to 3 bases and at J to 2 bases, leaving 6 bases not matched to a gene. Germline V gene sequence: CDR1 SGHRS, CDR2 YFSETQ. The CDR3 loop reads CASSWGQVLNTEAFF. DNA of the CDR3: TGCGCCAGCAGCTGGGGACAGGTCCTTAACACTGAAGCTTTCTTT.

The CDR3: CASSTVAGANVLTF. Here the CDR3 DNA reads TGTGCCAGCAGTACGGTTGCTGGGGCCAACGTCCTGACTTTC. V is TRBV6-4 and J is TRBJ2-6; D gene ambiguous. CDR3 length: 14 residues. V lost 5 bases to trimming and J lost 2 bases, with 7 bases between them. Per the germline V gene, CDR1 is MRHNA and CDR2 is SNTAGT.

This clone was recorded once. V and J are TRBV15 and TRBJ1-1; no clear D. V dropped 5 bases and J dropped 1 base, with 11 bases sitting between them. CDR3 size: 14 residues. In germline, CDR1 is LNHNV, CDR2 YYDKDF (reference sequence). The CDR3 sequence is CATSGRRGNTEAFF. In nucleotides, the CDR3 is TGTGCCACCAGCGGCCGGAGAGGGAACACTGAAGCTTTCTTT.

The genes are TRBV19 and TRBJ2-2, with 7 bases aligning to TRBD1. The CDR3 runs 13 residues. V lost 4 bases and J lost 6; bases outside the gene matches: 2. CDR1 LNHDA and CDR2 SQIVND come from the germline V gene (reference sequence). The CDR3 is CASSTRGSGELFF. DNA for the CDR3: TGTGCCAGTAGTACCAGGGGGTCCGGGGAGCTGTTTTTT.

This chain links TRBV7-9 with TRBJ1-2, with D tentatively TRBD1 (6 bases). Trimming pared 1 base from V and 5 bases from J, leaving 8 bases between. The CDR3 length is 13 residues. Germline V gene sequence: CDR1 SEHNR, CDR2 FQNEAQ (reference sequence). The CDR3 coding sequence is TGTGCCAGCAGCTTAGTGCAGGGGTATGGCTACACCTTC. Its translation: CASSLVQGYGYTF.